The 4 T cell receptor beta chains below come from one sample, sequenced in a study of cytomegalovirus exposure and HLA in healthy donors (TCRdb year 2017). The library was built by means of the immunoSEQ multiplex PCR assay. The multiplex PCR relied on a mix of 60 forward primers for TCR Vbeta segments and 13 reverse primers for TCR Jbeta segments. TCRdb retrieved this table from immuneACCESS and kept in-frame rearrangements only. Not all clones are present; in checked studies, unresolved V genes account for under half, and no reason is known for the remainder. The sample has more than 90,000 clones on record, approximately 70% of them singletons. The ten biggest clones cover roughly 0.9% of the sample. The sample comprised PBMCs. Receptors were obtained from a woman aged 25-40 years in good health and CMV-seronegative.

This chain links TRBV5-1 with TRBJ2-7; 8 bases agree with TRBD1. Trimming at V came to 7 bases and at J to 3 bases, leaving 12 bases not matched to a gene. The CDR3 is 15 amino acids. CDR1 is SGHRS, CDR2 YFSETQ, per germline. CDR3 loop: CASGLTGTGDYEQYF. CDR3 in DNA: TGCGCCAGCGGCCTGACCGGGACAGGCGACTACGAGCAGTACTTC.

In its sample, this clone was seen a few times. The CDR3 nucleotides read TGTGCCAGCAGCGGCCGGGACAGGGAAGCTTTCTTT. Translated, it gives CASSGRDREAFF. The rearrangement joins TRBV7-2 to TRBJ1-1; 8 bases match TRBD1. The CDR3 length is 12 residues. V shed 5 bases, J shed 8 bases, and the junction held 4 bases outside the gene matches. The germline CDR1 and CDR2 sequences are SGHTA and FQGNSA.

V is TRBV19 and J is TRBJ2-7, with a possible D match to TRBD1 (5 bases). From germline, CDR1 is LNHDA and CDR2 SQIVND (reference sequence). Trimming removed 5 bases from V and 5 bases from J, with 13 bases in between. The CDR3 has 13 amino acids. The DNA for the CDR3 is TGTGCCAGTAGTTCGTGGCAGGGCCACGAGCAGTACTTC. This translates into CASSSWQGHEQYF.

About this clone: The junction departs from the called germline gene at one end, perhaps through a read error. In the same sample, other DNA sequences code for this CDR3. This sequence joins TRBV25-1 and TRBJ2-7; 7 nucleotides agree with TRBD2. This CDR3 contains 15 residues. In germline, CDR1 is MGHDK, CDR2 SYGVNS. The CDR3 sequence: CASSELVGGSNEQYF. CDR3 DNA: TGTGCCAGCAGTGAATTAGTCGGGGGGTCTAACGAGCAGTACTTT.